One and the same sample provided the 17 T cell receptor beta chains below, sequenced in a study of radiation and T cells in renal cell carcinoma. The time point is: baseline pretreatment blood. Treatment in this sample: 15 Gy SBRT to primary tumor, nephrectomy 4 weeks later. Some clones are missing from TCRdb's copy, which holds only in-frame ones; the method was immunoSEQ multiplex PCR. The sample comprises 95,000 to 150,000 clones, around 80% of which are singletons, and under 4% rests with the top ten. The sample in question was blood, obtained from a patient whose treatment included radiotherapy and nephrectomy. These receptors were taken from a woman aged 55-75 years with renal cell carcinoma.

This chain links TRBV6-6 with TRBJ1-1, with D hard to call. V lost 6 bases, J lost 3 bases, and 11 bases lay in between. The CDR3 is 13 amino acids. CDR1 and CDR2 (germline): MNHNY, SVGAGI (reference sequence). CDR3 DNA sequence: TGTGCCAGCAGAAACGGGCCGCACACTGAAGCTTTCTTT. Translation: CASRNGPHTEAFF.

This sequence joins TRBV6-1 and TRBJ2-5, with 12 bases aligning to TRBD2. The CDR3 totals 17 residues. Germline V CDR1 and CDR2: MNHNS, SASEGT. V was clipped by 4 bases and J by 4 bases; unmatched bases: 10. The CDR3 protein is CASSGGKLAGGAETQYF. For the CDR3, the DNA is TGTGCCAGCAGTGGCGGCAAACTAGCGGGGGGTGCAGAGACCCAGTACTTC.

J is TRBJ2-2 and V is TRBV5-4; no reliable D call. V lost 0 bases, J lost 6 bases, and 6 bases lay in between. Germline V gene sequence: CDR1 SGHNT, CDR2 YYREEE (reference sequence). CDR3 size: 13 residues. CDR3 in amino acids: CASSLAGPGELFF. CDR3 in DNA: TGTGCCAGCAGCTTGGCAGGCCCCGGGGAGCTGTTTTTT.

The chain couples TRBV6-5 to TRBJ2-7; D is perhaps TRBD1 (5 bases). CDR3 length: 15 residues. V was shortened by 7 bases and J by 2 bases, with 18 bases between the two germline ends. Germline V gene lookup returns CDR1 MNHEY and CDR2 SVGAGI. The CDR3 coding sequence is TGTGCCAGCACCACGACAGCCTCCAATCCCTACGAGCAGTACTTC. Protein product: CASTTTASNPYEQYF.

The CDR3 coding sequence is TGTGCCAGCAGTTCCCCGGGACAGGGCCTCTCTGGGGCCAACGTCCTGACTTTC. Protein: CASSSPGQGLSGANVLTF. The chain employs TRBV27 and TRBJ2-6, with 9 nucleotides matching TRBD1. Trimming at V came to 4 bases and at J to 0 bases, leaving 7 bases not matched to a gene. The CDR3 covers 18 residues. Germline CDR1 MNHEY, CDR2 SMNVEV (reference sequence).

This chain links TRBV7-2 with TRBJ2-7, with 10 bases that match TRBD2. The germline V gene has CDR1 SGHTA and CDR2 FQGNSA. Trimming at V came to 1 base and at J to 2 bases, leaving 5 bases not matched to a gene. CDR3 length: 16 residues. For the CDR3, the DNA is TGTGCCAGCAGCTTAGGGCCTAGCGGGAGCCCCTACGAGCAGTACTTC. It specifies CASSLGPSGSPYEQYF.

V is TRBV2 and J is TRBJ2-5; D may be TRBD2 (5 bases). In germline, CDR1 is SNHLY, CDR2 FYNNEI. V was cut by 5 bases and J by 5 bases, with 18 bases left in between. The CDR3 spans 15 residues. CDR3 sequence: CASSFNEESGETQYF. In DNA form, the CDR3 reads TGTGCCAGCAGTTTCAACGAGGAGTCGGGGGAGACCCAGTACTTC.

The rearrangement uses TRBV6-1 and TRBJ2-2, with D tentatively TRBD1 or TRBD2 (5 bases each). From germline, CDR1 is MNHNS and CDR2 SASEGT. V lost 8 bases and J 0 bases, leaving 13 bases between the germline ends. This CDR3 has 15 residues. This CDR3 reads CASRDPVANTGELFF. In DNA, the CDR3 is TGTGCCAGCCGGGACCCGGTAGCGAACACCGGGGAGCTGTTTTTT.

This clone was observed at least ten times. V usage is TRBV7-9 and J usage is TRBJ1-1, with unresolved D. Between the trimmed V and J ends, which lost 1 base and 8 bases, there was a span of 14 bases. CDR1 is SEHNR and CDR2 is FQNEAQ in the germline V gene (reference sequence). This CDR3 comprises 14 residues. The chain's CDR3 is CASSLDGGPEEAFF. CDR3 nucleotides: TGTGCCAGCAGCTTAGACGGCGGCCCTGAGGAAGCTTTCTTT.

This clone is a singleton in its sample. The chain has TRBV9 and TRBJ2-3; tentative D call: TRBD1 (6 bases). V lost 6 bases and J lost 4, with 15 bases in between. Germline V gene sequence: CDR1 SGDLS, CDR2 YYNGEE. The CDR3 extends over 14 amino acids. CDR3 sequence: CASNSAGVADTQYF. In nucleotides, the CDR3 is TGTGCCAGCAATTCGGCAGGGGTGGCAGATACGCAGTATTTT.

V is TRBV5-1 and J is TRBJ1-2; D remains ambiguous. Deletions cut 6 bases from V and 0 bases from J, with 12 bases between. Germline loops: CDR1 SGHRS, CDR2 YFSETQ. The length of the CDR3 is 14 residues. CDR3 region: CASKPGPANYGYTF. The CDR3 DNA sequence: TGCGCCAGCAAACCCGGGCCAGCTAACTATGGCTACACCTTC. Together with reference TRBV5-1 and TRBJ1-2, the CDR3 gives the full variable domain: KAGVTQTPRYLIKTRGQQVTLSCSPISGHRSVSWYQQTPGQGLQFLFEYFSETQRNKGNFPGRFSGRQFSNSRSEMNVSTLELGDSALYLCASKPGPANYGYTFGSGTRLTVV.

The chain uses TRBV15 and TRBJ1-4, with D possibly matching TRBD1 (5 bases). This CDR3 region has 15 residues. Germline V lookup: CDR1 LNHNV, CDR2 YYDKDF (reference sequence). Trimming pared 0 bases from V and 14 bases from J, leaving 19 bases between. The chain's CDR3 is CATSRDSLPIEGLFF. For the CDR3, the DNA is TGTGCCACCAGCAGAGATTCGTTGCCTATAGAGGGGCTGTTTTTT.

CDR3 in DNA: TGTGCCAGCCGACTAACTCGGGGGGTGGACACTGAAGCTTTCTTT. It translates to CASRLTRGVDTEAFF. The gene calls are TRBV27 and TRBJ1-1; possibly TRBD1 for D (5 bases). The germline V and J ends were trimmed by 8 bases and 3 bases, with 19 bases remaining between them. Germline V gene lookup returns CDR1 MNHEY and CDR2 SMNVEV (reference sequence). The CDR3 consists of 15 residues.

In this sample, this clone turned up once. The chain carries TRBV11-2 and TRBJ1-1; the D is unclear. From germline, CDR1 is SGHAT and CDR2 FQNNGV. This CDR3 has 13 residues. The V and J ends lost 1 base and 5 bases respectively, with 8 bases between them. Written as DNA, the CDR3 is TGTGCCAGCAGCTTAGTTGGGGAGACTGAAGCTTTCTTT. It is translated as CASSLVGETEAFF.

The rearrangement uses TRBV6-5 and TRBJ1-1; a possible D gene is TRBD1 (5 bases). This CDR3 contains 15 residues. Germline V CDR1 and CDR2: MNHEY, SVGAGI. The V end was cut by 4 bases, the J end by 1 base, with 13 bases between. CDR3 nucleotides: TGTGCCAGCAGTTCCCCCGCGGGGACGAACACTGAAGCTTTCTTT. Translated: CASSSPAGTNTEAFF.

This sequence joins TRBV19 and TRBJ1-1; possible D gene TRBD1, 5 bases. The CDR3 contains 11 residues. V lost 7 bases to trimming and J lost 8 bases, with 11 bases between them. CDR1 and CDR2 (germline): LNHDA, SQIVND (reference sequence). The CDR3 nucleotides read TGTGCCAGTATCCGGCAGGGAGAAGCTTTCTTT. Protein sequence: CASIRQGEAFF.

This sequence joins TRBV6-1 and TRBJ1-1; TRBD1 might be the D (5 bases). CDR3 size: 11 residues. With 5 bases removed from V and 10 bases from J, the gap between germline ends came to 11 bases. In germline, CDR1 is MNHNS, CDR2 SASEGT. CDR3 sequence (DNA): TGTGCCAGCAGTTACGCTGGGACAGCTTTCTTT. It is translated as CASSYAGTAFF.